This is a list of T cell receptor beta chains from one sample in a study of shared clonotypes between healthy human individuals. Repertoires were generated with immunoSEQ multiplex PCR, while TCRdb's copy carries only in-frame clones and drops some. The repertoire includes roughly 590,000 clones, just under 97% of them detected once, and approximately 0.1% sits in the top ten. The sample was naive CD8+ T cells sorted from blood. The source is a woman between 25 and 40 years old in good health. Each CDR3 is given with its conserved first and last residue. A D gene is named only where the DNA matches it firmly. Clone size is stated in some rows and not others, as once, few, many or a class when expanded.

v_call	j_call	clone_size	d_call	cdr3_aa	cdr3_nt
TRBV19	TRBJ1-2	.	TRBD1	CASSFEAGTADLFRYGYTF	TGTGCCAGTAGTTTCGAAGCCGGGACAGCGGACCTTTTTCGCTATGGCTACACCTTC
TRBV5-1	TRBJ2-7	.	TRBD1	CASSFYRGYEQYF	TGCGCCAGCAGCTTCTACAGGGGCTACGAGCAGTACTTC
TRBV7-8	TRBJ2-4	.	.	CASSLGRMLAKNIQYF	TGTGCCAGCAGCTTAGGGCGGATGCTAGCCAAAAACATTCAGTACTTC
TRBV2	TRBJ2-5	.	.	CASSDFTVQETQYF	TGTGCCAGCAGTGATTTCACAGTCCAAGAGACCCAGTACTTC
TRBV30	TRBJ2-3	.	.	CAWRGVLGGTDTQYF	TGTGCCTGGAGGGGCGTCCTGGGAGGCACAGATACGCAGTATTTT
TRBV28	TRBJ1-4	once	.	CASSASYNEKLFF	TGTGCCAGCTCCGCAAGCTATAATGAAAAACTGTTTTTT
TRBV7-6	TRBJ2-7	.	.	CASSLGGTVYEQYF	TGTGCCAGCAGCTTAGGCGGGACCGTCTACGAGCAGTACTTC
TRBV29-1	TRBJ2-4	.	.	CSVELTEGTGAYRREGPNIQYF	TGCAGCGTTGAACTGACCGAGGGGACAGGGGCATATAGGCGGGAGGGCCCAAACATTCAGTACTTC
TRBV6-5	TRBJ2-7	.	TRBD2	CASSYGAGYEQYF	TGTGCCAGCAGTTACGGAGCGGGATACGAGCAGTACTTC
TRBV7-9	TRBJ2-5	.	TRBD2	CASGGLAGANQETQYF	TGTGCCAGCGGGGGCCTAGCGGGAGCCAACCAAGAGACCCAGTACTTC
TRBV7-9	TRBJ1-2	.	.	CASSSHTAYGYTF	TGTGCCAGCAGCTCACACACAGCTTATGGCTACACCTTC
TRBV28	TRBJ2-7	few	TRBD1	CASSLGQTEQYF	TGTGCCAGCAGTTTGGGACAGACCGAGCAGTACTTC
TRBV7-8	TRBJ2-1	.	TRBD2	CASSLRSGLVPNEQFF	TGTGCCAGCAGCTTACGGTCCGGACTAGTCCCCAATGAGCAGTTCTTC
TRBV9	TRBJ2-1	.	TRBD2	CASTPTSGTYNEQFF	TGTGCCAGCACCCCGACTAGCGGTACCTACAATGAGCAGTTCTTC
TRBV15	TRBJ1-1	.	.	CATSREQGLDTEAFF	TGTGCCACCAGCAGAGAACAGGGCTTGGACACTGAAGCTTTCTTT
TRBV7-7	TRBJ2-1	.	.	CASSLGSGGFNEQFF	TGTGCCAGCAGCTTAGGTAGCGGCGGATTCAATGAGCAGTTCTTC
TRBV14	TRBJ2-7	.	TRBD2	CASSQEWDSGSRGEQYF	TGTGCCAGCAGCCAAGAGTGGGATAGCGGGAGTAGAGGCGAGCAGTACTTC
TRBV9	TRBJ1-1	.	.	CASSLTLTGEAFF	TGTGCCAGCAGCCTAACCTTGACTGGCGAAGCTTTCTTT
TRBV5-1	TRBJ2-1	.	.	CASSLTGGRNEQFF	TGCGCCAGCAGCCTTACTGGGGGTCGAAATGAGCAGTTCTTC
TRBV4-1	TRBJ1-2	.	TRBD1	CASSQDGTGGTYGYTF	TGCGCCAGCAGCCAAGATGGGACAGGGGGCACCTATGGCTACACCTTC
TRBV7-2	TRBJ2-7	.	.	CASSLAGGWEQYF	TGTGCCAGCAGCCTAGCAGGGGGGTGGGAGCAGTACTTC
TRBV19	TRBJ2-1	.	TRBD2	CATHDRTSGRAYNEQFF	TGTGCCACTCATGACAGGACTAGCGGGAGAGCCTACAATGAGCAGTTCTTC
TRBV27	TRBJ2-7	once	.	CASSFGSNYEQYF	TGTGCCAGCAGTTTTGGCAGCAACTACGAGCAGTACTTC
TRBV27	TRBJ2-4	.	TRBD2	CASSSKRRGLAGAGAKNIQYF	TGTGCCAGCAGTTCAAAGCGCCGGGGACTAGCGGGAGCGGGAGCCAAAAACATTCAGTACTTC
TRBV5-6	TRBJ2-7	once	TRBD2	CASSLAPSGRNYEQYF	TGTGCCAGCAGCTTGGCGCCTAGCGGGAGAAACTACGAGCAGTACTTC
TRBV7-2	TRBJ2-7	.	.	CASSSWGDNSYEQYF	TGTGCCAGCAGCTCCTGGGGGGACAATTCCTACGAGCAGTACTTC
TRBV11-2	TRBJ2-3	.	.	CASSLVMVRIAQSDTQYF	TGTGCCAGCAGCTTAGTTATGGTGAGGATAGCTCAGTCAGATACGCAGTATTTT
TRBV11-2	TRBJ2-7	.	.	CASSLNLSPYEQYF	TGTGCCAGCAGCTTAAACTTATCTCCCTACGAGCAGTACTTC
TRBV29-1	TRBJ2-7	.	.	CSVVWGAVEQYF	TGCAGCGTTGTATGGGGGGCGGTCGAGCAGTACTTC
TRBV19	TRBJ2-5	.	TRBD2	CASSKHKGLAEETQYF	TGTGCCAGTAGCAAGCACAAGGGACTAGCGGAAGAGACCCAGTACTTC
TRBV27	TRBJ2-2	.	TRBD2	CASSLAGDTGELFF	TGTGCCAGCAGTTTAGCGGGAGACACCGGGGAGCTGTTTTTT
TRBV6-4	TRBJ2-1	.	TRBD2	CASKKVREEFWNEQFF	TGTGCCAGCAAGAAGGTGCGGGAGGAATTTTGGAATGAGCAGTTCTTC
TRBV9	TRBJ2-2	.	.	CASSPLAGANTGELFF	TGTGCCAGTTCCCCTCTGGCAGGGGCGAACACCGGGGAGCTGTTTTTT
TRBV10-2	TRBJ1-5	.	.	CASTAGGDYSNQPQHF	TGCGCCAGCACGGCCGGGGGGGACTACAGCAATCAGCCCCAGCATTTT
TRBV5-1	TRBJ2-7	.	TRBD1	CASSTGQGLNEQYF	TGCGCCAGCAGCACGGGACAGGGATTGAACGAGCAGTACTTC
TRBV9	TRBJ2-3	.	.	CASSVDITDTQYF	TGTGCCAGCAGCGTAGACATCACAGATACGCAGTATTTT
TRBV19	TRBJ2-1	.	.	CASSMGVYNEQFF	TGTGCCAGTAGTATGGGGGTCTACAATGAGCAGTTCTTC
TRBV15	TRBJ1-5	.	.	CATSRGVGASQPQHF	TGTGCCACCAGCAGAGGAGTGGGGGCGAGTCAGCCCCAGCATTTT
TRBV2	TRBJ2-5	.	TRBD1	CASSEHRTGYRETQYF	TGTGCCAGCAGTGAACACCGGACAGGGTATAGGGAGACCCAGTACTTC
TRBV6-5	TRBJ1-1	.	TRBD1	CASSYDRADTEAFF	TGTGCCAGCAGTTACGACAGGGCGGACACTGAAGCTTTCTTT
TRBV27	TRBJ2-3	.	.	CASVRNPTTLRDTQYF	TGTGCCAGCGTTAGGAATCCGACAACCCTGAGAGATACGCAGTATTTT
TRBV19	TRBJ1-2	.	.	CASSIAAMGYTF	TGTGCCAGTAGTATAGCGGCCATGGGCTACACCTTC
TRBV2	TRBJ1-1	.	.	CASSVWGTEAFF	TGTGCCAGCAGTGTGTGGGGAACTGAAGCTTTCTTT
TRBV5-4	TRBJ2-1	.	.	CASSLARAGYNEQFF	TGTGCCAGCAGCTTGGCCCGCGCGGGGTACAATGAGCAGTTCTTC
TRBV4-1	TRBJ1-2	.	.	CASSQVVGGYGYTF	TGCGCCAGCAGCCAAGTTGTAGGGGGGTATGGCTACACCTTC
TRBV27	TRBJ1-1	once	.	CASSPRVGGKYTEAFF	TGTGCCAGCAGTCCAAGAGTCGGGGGGAAGTACACTGAAGCTTTCTTT
TRBV6-1	TRBJ1-1	once	.	CASSDMRLMNTEAFF	TGTGCCAGCAGTGACATGAGATTGATGAACACTGAAGCTTTCTTT
TRBV5-4	TRBJ2-1	.	.	CASSLSEWFF	TGTGCCAGCAGCTTGTCCGAGTGGTTCTTC
TRBV10-3	TRBJ2-7	.	.	CAISGRSSSYEQYF	TGTGCCATCAGTGGGAGGTCCAGCTCCTACGAGCAGTACTTC
TRBV2	TRBJ2-4	.	TRBD1	CASRGLDRPLGENIQYF	TGTGCCAGCAGGGGATTGGACAGGCCCTTGGGAGAAAACATTCAGTACTTC
TRBV19	TRBJ2-7	.	TRBD1	CASSIYPETGVRTYEQYF	TGTGCCAGTAGTATATACCCCGAGACAGGGGTCAGAACCTACGAGCAGTACTTC
TRBV6-6	TRBJ2-7	.	TRBD1	CASGGQGMEQYF	TGTGCCAGCGGCGGACAGGGGATGGAGCAGTACTTC
TRBV28	TRBJ2-1	.	TRBD2	CASSATLAGAYNEQFF	TGTGCCAGCAGTGCAACCCTAGCGGGGGCATACAATGAGCAGTTCTTC
TRBV7-3	TRBJ2-1	.	.	CASSTFGLLNYNEQFF	TGTGCCAGCAGCACTTTCGGACTGTTAAATTACAATGAGCAGTTCTTC
TRBV27	TRBJ2-2	.	TRBD1	CASSLSTGGDNTGELFF	TGTGCCAGCAGTCTCTCGACAGGGGGCGATAACACCGGGGAGCTGTTTTTT
TRBV2	TRBJ2-5	.	.	CASSELGPSRKETQYF	TGTGCCAGCAGTGAACTTGGTCCTAGCCGAAAAGAGACCCAGTACTTC
TRBV5-8	TRBJ1-5	once	.	CASSFGGNNQPQHF	TGTGCCAGCAGCTTCGGGGGGAACAATCAGCCCCAGCATTTT
TRBV2	TRBJ1-1	.	.	CASTDQGGITEAFF	TGTGCCAGCACTGACCAAGGGGGAATCACTGAAGCTTTCTTT